The text below deals with one TCR beta chain. TCRdb's table, derived via immunoSEQ multiplex PCR, lists solely in-frame clones and lacks some. The sample comprises 160,000 or so clones, approximately 91% of which are singletons, and 3% rests with the top ten. This CDR3 has 17 amino acids. Germline values: CDR1 SGDLS, CDR2 YYNGEE. The V end was cut by 5 bases, the J end by 0 bases, with 19 bases between. The data originate from a study of cytotoxic CD8 clonotypes in ibrutinib-treated CLL. Material: PBMCs, obtained at disease progression, from a patient treated with ibrutinib. The TCR comes from a human donor with chronic lymphocytic leukemia. The chain carries TRBV9 and TRBJ2-3, with D hard to call. The CDR3 sequence: CASRWDLTRYSTDTQYF. The CDR3 region has the DNA TGTGCCAGCAGGTGGGATCTCACGAGATATAGCACAGATACGCAGTATTTT.